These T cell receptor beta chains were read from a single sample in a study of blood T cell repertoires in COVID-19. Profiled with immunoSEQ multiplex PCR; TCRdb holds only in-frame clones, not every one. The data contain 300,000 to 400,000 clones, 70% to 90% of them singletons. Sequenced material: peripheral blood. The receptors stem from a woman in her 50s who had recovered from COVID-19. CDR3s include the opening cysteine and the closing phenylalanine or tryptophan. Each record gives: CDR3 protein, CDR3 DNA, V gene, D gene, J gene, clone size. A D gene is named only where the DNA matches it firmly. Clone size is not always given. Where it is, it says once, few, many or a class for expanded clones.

CDR3: CASSPGTGTYEQYF
DNA: TGTGCCAGCAGCCCCGGGACAGGAACCTACGAGCAGTACTTC
V: TRBV7-9
D: TRBD1
J: TRBJ2-7
size: -

CDR3: CASSFPDRPNTEAFF
DNA: TGTGCCAGCAGTTTTCCCGACAGGCCCAACACTGAAGCTTTCTTT
V: TRBV28
D: -
J: TRBJ1-1
size: -

CDR3: CASTWRGLSYEQYF
DNA: TGTGCCAGCACATGGCGAGGACTGAGCTACGAGCAGTACTTC
V: TRBV6-6
D: -
J: TRBJ2-7
size: -

CDR3: CASSLAGPLQFF
DNA: TGTGCCAGCAGCCTAGCGGGCCCCCTGCAGTTCTTC
V: TRBV2
D: TRBD2
J: TRBJ2-1
size: once

CDR3: CASSTGTSGSYEQYF
DNA: TGTGCCAGCAGCACCGGGACTAGCGGATCCTACGAGCAGTACTTC
V: TRBV5-4
D: TRBD2
J: TRBJ2-7
size: few

CDR3: CASARIGLDEQYF
DNA: TGTGCCAGCGCACGCATCGGACTAGACGAGCAGTACTTC
V: TRBV25-1
D: TRBD2
J: TRBJ2-7
size: -

CDR3: CASSIPGTVTRYTF
DNA: TGTGCCAGTAGTATTCCCGGGACAGTGACTCGCTACACCTTC
V: TRBV19
D: TRBD1
J: TRBJ1-2
size: -

CDR3: CASSFSLRAGEQFF
DNA: TGTGCCAGCAGCTTTAGTCTGAGGGCGGGCGAGCAGTTCTTC
V: TRBV7-2
D: -
J: TRBJ2-1
size: -

CDR3: CASSSASGAYNEQFF
DNA: TGCGCCAGCAGCAGCGCTAGCGGCGCCTACAATGAGCAGTTCTTC
V: TRBV5-1
D: TRBD2
J: TRBJ2-1
size: -

CDR3: CASSLGRVGGYTF
DNA: TGTGCCAGCAGTTTGGGCAGGGTGGGGGGCTACACCTTC
V: TRBV28
D: -
J: TRBJ1-2
size: once

CDR3: CASTRQGNNEQFF
DNA: TGTGCCAGCACAAGACAGGGGAACAATGAGCAGTTCTTC
V: TRBV6-5
D: TRBD1
J: TRBJ2-1
size: -

CDR3: CASSYATGQPQHF
DNA: TGTGCCAGCAGTTACGCGACGGGTCAGCCCCAGCATTTT
V: TRBV6-6
D: -
J: TRBJ1-5
size: -

CDR3: CASSLVLEGGGYTF
DNA: TGCGCCAGCAGCTTGGTTTTAGAGGGAGGCGGCTACACCTTC
V: TRBV5-1
D: -
J: TRBJ1-2
size: -

CDR3: CASSSGTGGYNEQFF
DNA: TGTGCCAGCAGTTCCGGGACAGGGGGCTACAATGAGCAGTTCTTC
V: TRBV27
D: TRBD1
J: TRBJ2-1
size: -

CDR3: CASTTLQGGDEQFF
DNA: TGTGCCAGTACCACACTACAGGGGGGGGATGAGCAGTTCTTC
V: TRBV19
D: -
J: TRBJ2-1
size: -

CDR3: CASSVTSGSYEQYF
DNA: TGTGCCAGCAGCGTCACTAGCGGCTCCTACGAGCAGTACTTC
V: TRBV9
D: TRBD2
J: TRBJ2-7
size: few

CDR3: CASSSWTGRETQYF
DNA: TGTGCCAGCAGCTCATGGACAGGGCGAGAGACCCAGTACTTC
V: TRBV28
D: TRBD1
J: TRBJ2-5
size: -

CDR3: CAISERGREGSPLHF
DNA: TGTGCCATCAGTGAAAGGGGCAGGGAGGGTTCACCCCTCCACTTT
V: TRBV10-3
D: -
J: TRBJ1-6
size: -

CDR3: CASSPTSGRSYEQYF
DNA: TGTGCCAGCAGCCCAACGTCGGGAAGGTCCTACGAGCAGTACTTC
V: TRBV6-2/TRBV6-3
D: -
J: TRBJ2-7
size: -

CDR3: CASSQDYPGYTEAFF
DNA: TGCGCCAGCAGCCAAGATTATCCAGGGTATACTGAAGCTTTCTTT
V: TRBV4-1
D: -
J: TRBJ1-1
size: -

CDR3: CASSKTGWGSPLHF
DNA: TGTGCCAGCAGTAAAACAGGATGGGGATCACCCCTCCACTTT
V: TRBV7-2
D: -
J: TRBJ1-6
size: -

CDR3: CATSPLGLVDTGELFF
DNA: TGTGCCACCAGCCCCCTGGGACTAGTAGACACCGGGGAGCTGTTTTTT
V: TRBV15
D: TRBD2
J: TRBJ2-2
size: -

CDR3: CATSDPRQSTDTQYF
DNA: TGTGCCACCAGTGACCCAAGACAGTCCACAGATACGCAGTATTTT
V: TRBV24-1
D: -
J: TRBJ2-3
size: -

CDR3: CASSLGAAGGPRGETQYF
DNA: TGTGCCAGCAGCTTGGGGGCAGCGGGAGGGCCGAGGGGAGAGACCCAGTACTTC
V: TRBV5-6
D: TRBD2
J: TRBJ2-5
size: -

CDR3: CASSLWSRDSPLHF
DNA: TGTGCCAGCAGCTTATGGAGCAGAGATTCACCCCTCCACTTT
V: TRBV7-2
D: -
J: TRBJ1-6
size: -

CDR3: CASSIREASAYTF
DNA: TGTGCCAGTAGTATTAGAGAGGCTTCGGCTTACACCTTC
V: TRBV19
D: -
J: TRBJ1-2
size: -

CDR3: CASKKGSSSPLHF
DNA: TGTGCCAGCAAAAAAGGGTCTAGCTCACCCCTCCACTTT
V: TRBV12-3/TRBV12-4
D: -
J: TRBJ1-6
size: -

CDR3: CASSLGQGSETQYF
DNA: TGCGCCAGCAGCCTTGGACAGGGGTCGGAGACCCAGTACTTC
V: TRBV5-1
D: TRBD1
J: TRBJ2-5
size: -

CDR3: CASSFRGAIQGNQPQHF
DNA: TGTGCCAGCAGCTTTCGAGGAGCCATACAAGGCAATCAGCCCCAGCATTTT
V: TRBV7-2
D: -
J: TRBJ1-5
size: -

CDR3: CASSSPSGGRAHNEQFF
DNA: TGTGCCAGCAGTTCCCCCTCTGGCGGGCGCGCACACAATGAGCAGTTCTTC
V: TRBV27
D: -
J: TRBJ2-1
size: once

CDR3: CASSRVGGGANVLTF
DNA: TGTGCCAGCAGCCGCGTGGGAGGTGGGGCCAACGTCCTGACTTTC
V: TRBV14
D: -
J: TRBJ2-6
size: few

CDR3: CASSTSGDTQYF
DNA: TGTGCCAGTAGTACCTCGGGGGATACGCAGTATTTT
V: TRBV19
D: -
J: TRBJ2-3
size: -

CDR3: CASSLGRGQYF
DNA: TGCGCCAGCAGTTTGGGGAGAGGGCAGTACTTC
V: TRBV5-1
D: -
J: TRBJ2-7
size: once